A selection of T cell receptor beta chains follows, all from one sample in a study of CD8 T cells in Susac syndrome. TCRdb used MiXCR to reprocess the immunoSEQ multiplex PCR reads, holding one entry per CDR3 protein. The sample contains hundreds of thousands of distinct CDR3 sequences, 85% of which appear only once. The material sequenced was CD8+ T cells from PBMCs. The receptors come from a human donor with multiple sclerosis. Both conserved end residues are part of each CDR3. The D gene is left open where the match is weak. Clone size is stated in some rows and not others, as once, few, many or a class when expanded.

cdr3_aa cdr3_nt v_call clone_size cdr3_length d_call j_call
CASSLSADRGYTF TGTGCCAGCAGCTTATCGGCGGACCGCGGCTACACCTTC TRBV11-2 . 13 . TRBJ1-2
CASSQGIDSPLRNSPLHF TGTGCCAGCAGCCAGGGGATAGACAGTCCCTTGAGGAATTCACCCCTCCACTTT TRBV27 . 18 . TRBJ1-6
CASSLVAGSNYEQYF TGTGCCAGCAGTTTAGTGGCGGGGAGTAACTACGAGCAGTACTTC TRBV28 . 15 . TRBJ2-7
CSVRKDRGQPQHF TGCAGCGTTAGAAAGGACAGGGGCCAGCCCCAGCATTTT TRBV29-1 . 13 TRBD1 TRBJ1-5
CASSDTEINTEAFF TGTGCCAGCAGCGACACAGAAATCAACACTGAAGCTTTCTTT TRBV9 . 14 . TRBJ1-1
CASSFRRPTQYF TGTGCCAGCAGTTTTAGGCGCCCAACGCAGTATTTT TRBV28 . 12 . TRBJ2-3
CASSLVTASDVYSNQPQHF TGTGCCAGCAGTTTAGTGACAGCATCCGACGTTTATAGCAATCAGCCCCAGCATTTT TRBV7-9 . 19 . TRBJ1-5
CASRGPPVYEQFF TGCGCCTCCAGGGGCCCGCCGGTCTATGAGCAGTTCTTC TRBV4-1 once 13 . TRBJ2-1
CASNRAGGEGYNSPLHF TGTGCCAGCAACCGGGCAGGGGGCGAAGGTTATAATTCACCCCTCCACTTT TRBV28 . 17 TRBD1 TRBJ1-6
CASSPRTSGVADTQYF TGTGCCAGCAGCCCGAGGACTAGCGGGGTGGCAGATACGCAGTATTTT TRBV7-8 . 16 TRBD2 TRBJ2-3
CASSLGGAWGTQYF TGTGCCAGCAGTTTGGGAGGGGCTTGGGGGACCCAGTACTTC TRBV27 . 14 TRBD2 TRBJ2-5
CASSWGSGANVLTF TGTGCCAGCAGTTGGGGATCTGGGGCCAACGTCCTGACTTTC TRBV28 . 14 . TRBJ2-6
CASSYERFGQGAYGYTF TGTGCCAGCAGTTACGAGCGCTTCGGACAGGGGGCCTATGGCTACACCTTC TRBV6-2/TRBV6-3 . 17 TRBD1 TRBJ1-2
CASSMNRGNEQFF TGTGCCAGCAGTATGAACAGGGGCAATGAGCAGTTCTTC TRBV28 . 13 TRBD1 TRBJ2-1
CSASSRGSVEQFF TGCAGTGCTTCTTCTCGGGGTTCGGTTGAGCAGTTCTTC TRBV20-1 few 13 . TRBJ2-1
CASSSKPSGSIHEQFF TGTGCCAGCAGCTCGAAACCTAGCGGGAGTATTCATGAGCAGTTCTTC TRBV5-4 . 16 TRBD2 TRBJ2-1
CASSLYQRSGDTQYF TGTGCCAGCAGCTTATACCAGAGAAGTGGGGATACGCAGTATTTT TRBV7-3 few 15 . TRBJ2-3
CAISAARTDTQYF TGTGCCATCAGTGCCGCTCGCACAGATACGCAGTATTTT TRBV10-3 . 13 . TRBJ2-3
CSARDQIGWYGYTF TGCAGTGCTAGAGATCAAATAGGGTGGTATGGCTACACCTTC TRBV20-1 . 14 . TRBJ1-2
CASSWGLAGAYEQYF TGTGCCAGCAGTTGGGGGCTAGCGGGAGCATACGAGCAGTACTTC TRBV28 few 15 TRBD2 TRBJ2-7
CASTEHVRNTEAFF TGTGCCAGTACCGAACACGTGCGGAACACTGAAGCTTTCTTT TRBV19 once 14 . TRBJ1-1
CASSLRGQQDQPQHF TGCGCCAGCAGCCTACGCGGACAGCAAGATCAGCCCCAGCATTTT TRBV5-1 . 15 . TRBJ1-5
CASSLRGGGHEQYF TGTGCCAGCAGTTTACGGGGAGGGGGCCACGAGCAGTACTTC TRBV28 . 14 . TRBJ2-7
CASSQVSVGYNEQFF TGCGCCAGCAGCCAAGTTTCGGTTGGCTACAATGAGCAGTTCTTC TRBV4-1 . 15 . TRBJ2-1
CASFQVAGANNEQFF TGTGCCAGCTTTCAAGTCGCGGGAGCCAACAATGAGCAGTTCTTC TRBV2 . 15 TRBD2 TRBJ2-1
CASSSGSSGNPYEQYF TGTGCCAGCAGTTCTGGAAGTAGTGGGAATCCCTACGAGCAGTACTTC TRBV12-3/TRBV12-4 . 16 . TRBJ2-7
CASSYLGEGTGELFF TGTGCCAGCAGTTACTTGGGAGAAGGCACCGGGGAGCTGTTTTTT TRBV6-5 . 15 . TRBJ2-2
CASSEYGGAASSYNEQFF TGTGCCAGCAGTGAATATGGGGGAGCTGCGAGCTCCTACAATGAGCAGTTCTTC TRBV6-1 once 18 . TRBJ2-1
CASNDLATSYNEQFF TGTGCCAGCAATGACCTAGCGACCTCCTACAATGAGCAGTTCTTC TRBV2 once 15 . TRBJ2-1
CASSRSSEQYF TGTGCCAGCAGCCGCTCGAGCGAGCAGTACTTC TRBV7-9 . 11 . TRBJ2-7
CAGLDREQETQYF TGTGCCGGCCTGGACAGGGAACAAGAGACCCAGTACTTC TRBV2 . 13 TRBD1 TRBJ2-5
CATRQANTGELFF TGTGCCACAAGACAGGCAAACACCGGGGAGCTGTTTTTT TRBV3-1 . 13 . TRBJ2-2
CAWSDGAGYNTEAFF TGTGCCTGGAGCGATGGGGCAGGCTATAACACTGAAGCTTTCTTT TRBV30 . 15 . TRBJ1-1
CSVPWGSEQFF TGCAGCGTACCTTGGGGCTCTGAGCAGTTCTTC TRBV29-1 . 11 . TRBJ2-1
CASRTGYPGNEQFF TGTGCCAGCAGAACGGGTTACCCAGGGAATGAGCAGTTCTTC TRBV27 . 14 . TRBJ2-1
CASSLRGYYNEQFF TGTGCCAGCAGCCTGCGCGGATACTACAATGAGCAGTTCTTC TRBV14 . 14 . TRBJ2-1
CASSPSSGSFYNEQFF TGTGCCAGCAGTCCGTCTAGCGGGAGCTTCTACAATGAGCAGTTCTTC TRBV6-1 . 16 TRBD2 TRBJ2-1
CASSLAEDEQFF TGTGCCAGCAGCTTAGCGGAGGATGAGCAGTTCTTC TRBV7-2 . 12 . TRBJ2-1
CASVGGSTGELFF TGTGCCAGCGTAGGGGGATCGACCGGGGAGCTGTTTTTT TRBV2 . 13 . TRBJ2-2
CASIFRGGTGELFF TGTGCCAGTATCTTTAGGGGTGGGACCGGGGAGCTGTTTTTT TRBV19 . 14 . TRBJ2-2
CASSSGQGAVHEQFF TGTGCCAGCAGCTCGGGACAGGGGGCGGTGCATGAGCAGTTCTTC TRBV7-8 once 15 TRBD1 TRBJ2-1
CATSDWLGDRQETQYF TGTGCCACCAGTGATTGGCTGGGGGACAGACAAGAGACCCAGTACTTC TRBV24-1 . 16 TRBD1 TRBJ2-5
CAISELTTGDTEAFF TGTGCCATCAGTGAGTTAACAACTGGGGACACTGAAGCTTTCTTT TRBV10-3 . 15 . TRBJ1-1
CASSSIAGGPMNYEQYF TGCGCCAGCAGCTCGATAGCGGGAGGGCCCATGAATTACGAGCAGTACTTC TRBV4-1 . 17 TRBD2 TRBJ2-7
CASSPKGGPRTDTQYF TGTGCCAGCAGCCCCAAGGGGGGGCCGCGCACAGATACGCAGTATTTT TRBV7-3 . 16 . TRBJ2-3
CASSLRLGGEFGNTIYF TGTGCCAGCAGCTTAAGGCTAGGGGGCGAGTTTGGAAACACCATATATTTT TRBV7-9 once 17 TRBD1 TRBJ1-3
CASSYEGIPSNEQFF TGTGCCAGCAGCTATGAGGGGATTCCCTCCAATGAGCAGTTCTTC TRBV7-9 . 15 . TRBJ2-1
CSARPHLKYTDTQYF TGCAGTGCTAGACCCCACCTCAAGTATACAGATACGCAGTATTTT TRBV20-1 . 15 . TRBJ2-3
CASSLERTAGPYGYTF TGCGCCAGCAGCTTGGAAAGGACCGCCGGACCCTATGGCTACACCTTC TRBV5-1 . 16 . TRBJ1-2